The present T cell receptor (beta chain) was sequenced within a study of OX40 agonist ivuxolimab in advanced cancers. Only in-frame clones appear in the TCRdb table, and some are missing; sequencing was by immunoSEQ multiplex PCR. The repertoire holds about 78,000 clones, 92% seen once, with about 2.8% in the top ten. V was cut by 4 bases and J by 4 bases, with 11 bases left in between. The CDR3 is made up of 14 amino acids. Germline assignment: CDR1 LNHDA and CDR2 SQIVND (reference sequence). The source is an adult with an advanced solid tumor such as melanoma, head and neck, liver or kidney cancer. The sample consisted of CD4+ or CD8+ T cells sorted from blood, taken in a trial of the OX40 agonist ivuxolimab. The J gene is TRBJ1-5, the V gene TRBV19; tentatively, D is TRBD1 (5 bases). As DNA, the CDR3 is TGTGCCAGTAGTACCCTGGGGGGAAATCAGCCCCAGCATTTT. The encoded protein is CASSTLGGNQPQHF.